The present TCR beta chain was sequenced within a study of shared clonotypes between healthy human individuals. The CDR3 covers 13 residues. The ends were cut back, 2 bases at V and 6 bases at J, with 8 bases in the middle. Looked up from germline, CDR1 is SGHAT and CDR2 is FQNNGV. At deep level, the assay was performed. The authors distributed each subset's genomic DNA evenly over several immunoSEQ plates. This table comes from immunoSEQ multiplex PCR, and its TCRdb copy is limited to in-frame clones, with some not included. The sample lists roughly 700,000 clones, 90% seen once, with around a third in the top ten. A single count supports this clone.

Sequencing was carried out using memory CD8+ T cells from PBMCs. Subset indicated: CD45RO+ cells pooled with CCR7-negative TemRA cells. The gene calls are TRBV11-2 and TRBJ2-1; no definite D call. This clonotype was sampled from a young man in good health. Some clones in this sample may be carry-over from other donors' samples. CDR3 sequence reads: CASSLSASNEQFF. The CDR3 DNA sequence: TGTGCCAGCAGCTTAAGCGCTAGCAATGAGCAGTTCTTC.